Below, 2 T cell receptor beta chains from the same sample are listed, as sequenced in a study of T cells in pancreatic ductal adenocarcinoma. The data were produced by immunoSEQ multiplex PCR, yet TCRdb's version contains in-frame clones alone and is incomplete. The sample holds 15,000 to 20,000 clones, roughly 90% seen once. No neoadjuvant therapy was given to the selected pancreatic ductal adenocarcinoma patients before their surgery. Input material: PBMCs. Source of these receptors: a human donor with pancreatic ductal adenocarcinoma.

The chain employs TRBV2 and TRBJ2-7, with D possibly being TRBD2 (6 bases). The CDR3 has 15 amino acids. Germline CDR1 SNHLY, CDR2 FYNNEI. The germline V and J ends were trimmed by 4 bases and 4 bases, with 17 bases remaining between them. CDR3 amino acids: CASSAQRVRGYEQYF. CDR3 sequence (DNA): TGTGCCAGCAGTGCCCAGCGGGTCCGCGGGTACGAGCAGTACTTC.

The chain couples TRBV18 to TRBJ2-2, with TRBD2 matching over 12 bases. Germline loops: CDR1 KGHSH, CDR2 LQKENI. With V trimmed by 4 bases and J by 3 bases, 3 bases remained unmatched. This CDR3 is built from 16 residues. CDR3 in amino acids: CASSLRTSGDTGELFF. DNA of the CDR3: TGTGCCAGCTCACTGAGGACTAGCGGGGACACCGGGGAGCTGTTTTTT.